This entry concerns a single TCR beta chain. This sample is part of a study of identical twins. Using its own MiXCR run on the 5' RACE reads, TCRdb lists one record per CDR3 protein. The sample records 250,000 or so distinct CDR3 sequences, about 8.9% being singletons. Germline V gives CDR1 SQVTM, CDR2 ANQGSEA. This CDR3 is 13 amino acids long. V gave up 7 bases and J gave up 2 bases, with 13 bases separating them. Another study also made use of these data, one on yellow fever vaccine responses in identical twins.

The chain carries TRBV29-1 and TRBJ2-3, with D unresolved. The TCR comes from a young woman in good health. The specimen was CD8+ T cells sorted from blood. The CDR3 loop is CSGASLYTDTQYF. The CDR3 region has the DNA TGCAGCGGAGCCTCACTATACACAGATACGCAGTATTTT.